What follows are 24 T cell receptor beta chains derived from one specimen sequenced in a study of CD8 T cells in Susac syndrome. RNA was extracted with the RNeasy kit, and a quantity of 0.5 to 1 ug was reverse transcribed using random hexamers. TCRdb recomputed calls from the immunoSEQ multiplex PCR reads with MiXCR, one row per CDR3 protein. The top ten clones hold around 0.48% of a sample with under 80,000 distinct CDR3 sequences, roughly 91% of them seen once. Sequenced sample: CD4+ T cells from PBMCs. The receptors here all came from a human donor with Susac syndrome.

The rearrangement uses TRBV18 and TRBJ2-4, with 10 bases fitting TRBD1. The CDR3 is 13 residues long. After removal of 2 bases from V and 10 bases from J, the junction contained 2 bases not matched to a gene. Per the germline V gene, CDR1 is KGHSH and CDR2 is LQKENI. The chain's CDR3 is CASSPGGQGIQYF. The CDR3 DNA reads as TGTGCCAGCTCACCAGGGGGACAGGGGATTCAGTACTTC.

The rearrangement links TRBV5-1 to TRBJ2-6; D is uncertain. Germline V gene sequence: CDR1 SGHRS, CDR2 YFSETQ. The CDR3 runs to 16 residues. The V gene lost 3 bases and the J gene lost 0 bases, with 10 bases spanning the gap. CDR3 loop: CASSSQSRSGANVLTF. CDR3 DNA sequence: TGCGCCAGCAGCTCCCAAAGTCGCTCTGGGGCCAACGTCCTGACTTTC.

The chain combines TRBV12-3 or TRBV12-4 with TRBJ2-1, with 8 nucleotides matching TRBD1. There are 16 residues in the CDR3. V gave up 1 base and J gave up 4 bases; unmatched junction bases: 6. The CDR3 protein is CASSLENRGTYNEQFF. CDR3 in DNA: TGTGCCAGCAGTTTAGAGAACAGGGGGACATACAATGAGCAGTTCTTC.

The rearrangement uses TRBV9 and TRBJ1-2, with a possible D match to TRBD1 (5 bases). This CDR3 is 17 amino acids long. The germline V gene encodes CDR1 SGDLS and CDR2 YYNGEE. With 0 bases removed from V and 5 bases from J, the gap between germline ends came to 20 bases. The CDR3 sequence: CASSVGDRDRTGYGYTF. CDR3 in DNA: TGTGCCAGCAGCGTAGGCGATAGGGACCGGACGGGGTATGGCTACACCTTC.

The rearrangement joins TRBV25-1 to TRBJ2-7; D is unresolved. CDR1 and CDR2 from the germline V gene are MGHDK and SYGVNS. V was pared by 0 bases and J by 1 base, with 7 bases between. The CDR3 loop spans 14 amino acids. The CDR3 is CASSEYKASYEQYF. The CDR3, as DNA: TGTGCCAGCAGTGAATACAAGGCTTCCTACGAGCAGTACTTC.

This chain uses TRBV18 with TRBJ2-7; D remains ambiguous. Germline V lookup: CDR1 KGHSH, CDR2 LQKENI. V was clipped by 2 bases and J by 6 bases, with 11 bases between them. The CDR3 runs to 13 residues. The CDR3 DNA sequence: TGTGCCAGCTCACCAGCGCAGGCGGTCGAGCAGTACTTC. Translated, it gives CASSPAQAVEQYF.

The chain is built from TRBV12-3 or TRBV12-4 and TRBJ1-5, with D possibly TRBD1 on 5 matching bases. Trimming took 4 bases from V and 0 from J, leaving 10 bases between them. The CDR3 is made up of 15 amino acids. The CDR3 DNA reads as TGTGCCAGCAGTTACGGGGGAAATAGCAATCAGCCCCAGCATTTT. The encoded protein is CASSYGGNSNQPQHF.

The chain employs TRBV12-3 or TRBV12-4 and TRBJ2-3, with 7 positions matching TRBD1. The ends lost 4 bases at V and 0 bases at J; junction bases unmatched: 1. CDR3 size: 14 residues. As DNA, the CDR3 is TGTGCCAGCAGTTCGACAGGGAGCACAGATACGCAGTATTTT. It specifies CASSSTGSTDTQYF.

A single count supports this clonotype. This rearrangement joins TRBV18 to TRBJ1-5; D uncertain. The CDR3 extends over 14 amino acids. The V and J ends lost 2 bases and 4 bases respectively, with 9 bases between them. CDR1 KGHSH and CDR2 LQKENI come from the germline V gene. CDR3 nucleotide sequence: TGTGCCAGCTCACCAGGTGGGGATAATCAGCCCCAGCATTTT. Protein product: CASSPGGDNQPQHF. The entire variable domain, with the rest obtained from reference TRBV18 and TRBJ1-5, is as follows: NAGVMQNPRHLVRRRGQEARLRCSPMKGHSHVYWYRQLPEEGLKFMVYLQKENIIDESGMPKERFSAEFPKEGPSILRIQQVVRGDSAAYFCASSPGGDNQPQHFGDGTRLSIL.

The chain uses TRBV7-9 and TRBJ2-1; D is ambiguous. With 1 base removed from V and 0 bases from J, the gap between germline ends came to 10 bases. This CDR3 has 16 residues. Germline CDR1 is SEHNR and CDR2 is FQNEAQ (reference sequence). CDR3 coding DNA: TGTGCCAGCAGCTTAGTGGCGGTGAGCTCCTACAATGAGCAGTTCTTC. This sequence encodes CASSLVAVSSYNEQFF.

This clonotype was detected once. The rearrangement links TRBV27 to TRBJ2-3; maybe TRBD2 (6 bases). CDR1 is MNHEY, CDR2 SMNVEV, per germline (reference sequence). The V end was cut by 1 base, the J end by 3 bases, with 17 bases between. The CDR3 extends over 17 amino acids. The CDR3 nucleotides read TGTGCCAGCAGTTTATGGCGGGGATCGGGAGCGACAGATACGCAGTATTTT. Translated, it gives CASSLWRGSGATDTQYF.

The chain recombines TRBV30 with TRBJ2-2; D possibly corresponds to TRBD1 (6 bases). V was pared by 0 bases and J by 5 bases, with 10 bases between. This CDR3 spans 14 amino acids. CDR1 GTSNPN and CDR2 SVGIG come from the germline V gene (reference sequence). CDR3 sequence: CAWSVQGWTGELFF. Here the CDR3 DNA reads TGTGCCTGGAGTGTACAGGGATGGACCGGGGAGCTGTTTTTT.

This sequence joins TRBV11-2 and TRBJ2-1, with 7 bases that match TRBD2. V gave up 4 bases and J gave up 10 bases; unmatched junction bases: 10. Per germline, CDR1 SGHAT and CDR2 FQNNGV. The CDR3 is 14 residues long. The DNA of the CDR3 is TGTGCCAGCAGCTCCCGGGACTGGGGACTAGAGCAGTTCTTC. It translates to CASSSRDWGLEQFF.

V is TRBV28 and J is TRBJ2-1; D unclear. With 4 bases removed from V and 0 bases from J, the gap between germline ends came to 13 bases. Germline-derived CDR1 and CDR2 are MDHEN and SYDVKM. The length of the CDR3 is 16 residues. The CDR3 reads CASSYSPPSSYNEQFF. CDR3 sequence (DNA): TGTGCCAGCAGTTACTCCCCGCCCAGCTCCTACAATGAGCAGTTCTTC.

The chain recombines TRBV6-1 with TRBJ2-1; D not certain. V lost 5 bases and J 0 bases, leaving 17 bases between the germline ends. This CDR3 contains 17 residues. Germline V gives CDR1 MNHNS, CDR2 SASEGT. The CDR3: CASSKGQDARSYNEQFF. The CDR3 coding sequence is TGTGCCAGCAGTAAAGGGCAGGACGCCCGCTCCTACAATGAGCAGTTCTTC.

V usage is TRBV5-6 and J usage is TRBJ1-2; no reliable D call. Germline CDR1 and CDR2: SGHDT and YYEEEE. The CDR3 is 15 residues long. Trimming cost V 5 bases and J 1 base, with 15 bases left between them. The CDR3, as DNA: TGTGCCAGCAGACGGTACGGGGAAGGTAACTATGGCTACACCTTC. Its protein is CASRRYGEGNYGYTF.

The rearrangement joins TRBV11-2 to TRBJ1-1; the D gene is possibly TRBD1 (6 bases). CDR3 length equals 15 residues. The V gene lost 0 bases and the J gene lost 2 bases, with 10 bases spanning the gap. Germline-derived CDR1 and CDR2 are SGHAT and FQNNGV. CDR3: CASSLDGGRNTEAFF. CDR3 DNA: TGTGCCAGCAGCTTAGATGGGGGGCGCAACACTGAAGCTTTCTTT.

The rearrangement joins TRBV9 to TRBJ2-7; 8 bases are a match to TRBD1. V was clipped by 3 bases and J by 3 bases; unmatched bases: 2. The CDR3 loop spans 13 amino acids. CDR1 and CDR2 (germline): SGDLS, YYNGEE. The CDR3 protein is CASSAGQVYEQYF. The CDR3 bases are TGTGCCAGCAGCGCGGGACAGGTCTACGAGCAGTACTTC.

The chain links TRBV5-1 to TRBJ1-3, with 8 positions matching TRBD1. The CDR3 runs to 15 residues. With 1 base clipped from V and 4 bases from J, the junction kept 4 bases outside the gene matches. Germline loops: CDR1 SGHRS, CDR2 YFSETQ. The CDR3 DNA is TGCGCCAGCAGCTTGACAGGGGGTTTCGGAAACACCATATATTTT. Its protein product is CASSLTGGFGNTIYF. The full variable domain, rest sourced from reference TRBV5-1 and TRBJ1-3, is KAGVTQTPRYLIKTRGQQVTLSCSPISGHRSVSWYQQTPGQGLQFLFEYFSETQRNKGNFPGRFSGRQFSNSRSEMNVSTLELGDSALYLCASSLTGGFGNTIYFGEGSWLTVV.

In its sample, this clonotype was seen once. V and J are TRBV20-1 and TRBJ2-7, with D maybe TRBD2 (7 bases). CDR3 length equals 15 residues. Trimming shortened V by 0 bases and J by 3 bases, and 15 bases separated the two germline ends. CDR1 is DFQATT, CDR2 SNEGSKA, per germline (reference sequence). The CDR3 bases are TGCAGTGCTAGAGATTTCGCGGGGGCAAACTACGAGCAGTACTTC. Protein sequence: CSARDFAGANYEQYF.

This CDR3 reads CASSDVRGSGNTIYF. DNA of the CDR3: TGTGCCAGCAGTGATGTACGGGGGTCTGGAAACACCATATATTTT. The chain couples TRBV6-1 to TRBJ1-3, with D possibly TRBD1 on 5 matching bases. This CDR3 contains 15 residues. Trimming pared 3 bases from V and 1 base from J, leaving 10 bases between. Germline V CDR1 and CDR2: MNHNS, SASEGT.

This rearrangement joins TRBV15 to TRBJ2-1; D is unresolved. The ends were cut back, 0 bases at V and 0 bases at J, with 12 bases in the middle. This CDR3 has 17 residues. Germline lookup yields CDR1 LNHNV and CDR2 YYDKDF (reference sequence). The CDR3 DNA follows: TGTGCCACCAGCAGAGAGAGTCTAAGTATCTCCTACAATGAGCAGTTCTTC. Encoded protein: CATSRESLSISYNEQFF.

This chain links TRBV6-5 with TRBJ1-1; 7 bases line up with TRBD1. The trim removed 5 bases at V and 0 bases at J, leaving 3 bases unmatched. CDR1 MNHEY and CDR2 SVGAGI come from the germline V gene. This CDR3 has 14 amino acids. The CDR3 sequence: CASSPGTVNTEAFF. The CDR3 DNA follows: TGTGCCAGCAGTCCCGGGACAGTGAACACTGAAGCTTTCTTT.

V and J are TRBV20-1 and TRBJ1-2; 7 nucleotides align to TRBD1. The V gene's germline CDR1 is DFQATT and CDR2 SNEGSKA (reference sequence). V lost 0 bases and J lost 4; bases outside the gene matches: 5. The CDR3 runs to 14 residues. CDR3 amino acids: CSARDRGGPYGYTF. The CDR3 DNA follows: TGCAGTGCTAGAGATAGAGGGGGCCCCTATGGCTACACCTTC.